The sequence of this TCR beta chain was determined in a study of shared clonotypes between healthy human individuals. This clone has more than one count but fewer than ten. What it binds is unknown. This CDR3 comprises 16 residues. Germline assignment: CDR1 MDHEN and CDR2 SYDVKM. Trimming shortened V by 2 bases and J by 0 bases, and 11 bases separated the two germline ends. General study points: A reduction in generation probabilities was seen for non-shared clonotypes relative to those shared by all four donors. Represented diversity, genetic and exposure-history alike, was limited by few donors.

Evenly divided among several immunoSEQ plates was the genomic DNA of each subset. Clones were read by immunoSEQ multiplex PCR, and TCRdb kept only the in-frame ones, dropping some. The top ten clones hold 0.52% of a sample with roughly 1,000,000 clones, approximately 80% of them seen once. The origin of this receptor is a man aged 18 to 35 in good health. Some clones in this sample may be carry-over from other donors' samples. V gene TRBV28 combines with J gene TRBJ1-5; no clear D. Sequenced input: memory CD4+ T cells from PBMCs. Subset meaning: CD45RA-negative fraction. CDR3 nucleotides: TGTGCCAGCAGTTTAAGGCGCCAGTATAGCAATCAGCCCCAGCATTTT. This encodes CASSLRRQYSNQPQHF.